This T cell receptor (beta chain) was recorded in a study of T cells in Graves' hyperthyroidism and ophthalmopathy. The diagnoses drew upon clinical symptoms, serum thyroxine and TRAb, thyroid ultrasound and orbital computed tomography. The sample holds many counts of this clonotype. In germline, CDR1 is DFQATT, CDR2 SNEGSKA (reference sequence). The V end lost 3 bases, the J end lost 4 bases, and 12 bases lay between the germline ends. This CDR3 region has 13 residues. From RNA transcripts, TCR beta CDR3 regions were amplified. A first-round RT-PCR of the TCR CDR3 used the HTBI primer set. Using its own MiXCR run on the multiplex PCR reads, TCRdb lists one record per CDR3 protein. Of hundreds of thousands of distinct CDR3 sequences in the sample, 45% are singletons; the top ten hold more than 7%.

The sample consisted of peripheral blood or thyroid tissue (not recorded which). This chain connects TRBV20-1 to TRBJ1-1; D call uncertain. The TCR originated in an adult man with Graves' disease, either hyperthyroidism or ophthalmopathy (not recorded which). The chain's CDR3 is CSASQKAGTEAFF. The CDR3 DNA is TGCAGTGCTAGTCAGAAGGCGGGCACTGAAGCTTTCTTT.